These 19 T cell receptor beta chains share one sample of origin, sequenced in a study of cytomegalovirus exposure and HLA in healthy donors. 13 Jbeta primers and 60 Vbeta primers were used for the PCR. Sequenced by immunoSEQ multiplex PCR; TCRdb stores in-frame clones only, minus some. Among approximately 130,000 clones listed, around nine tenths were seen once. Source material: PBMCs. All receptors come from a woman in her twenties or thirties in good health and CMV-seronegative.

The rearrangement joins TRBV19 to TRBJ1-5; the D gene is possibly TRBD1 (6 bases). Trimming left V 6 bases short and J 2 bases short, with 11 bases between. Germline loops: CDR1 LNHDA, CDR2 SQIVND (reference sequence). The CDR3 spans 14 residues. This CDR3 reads CASRSRGGNQPQHF. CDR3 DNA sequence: TGTGCCAGTAGGTCCAGGGGCGGCAATCAGCCCCAGCATTTT.

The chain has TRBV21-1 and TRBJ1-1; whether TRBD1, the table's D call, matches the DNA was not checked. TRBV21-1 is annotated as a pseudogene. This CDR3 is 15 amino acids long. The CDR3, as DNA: TGTGCCAGCAGCAGACGGACAGGGATGAACACTGAAGCTTTCTTT. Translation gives CASSRRTGMNTEAFF.

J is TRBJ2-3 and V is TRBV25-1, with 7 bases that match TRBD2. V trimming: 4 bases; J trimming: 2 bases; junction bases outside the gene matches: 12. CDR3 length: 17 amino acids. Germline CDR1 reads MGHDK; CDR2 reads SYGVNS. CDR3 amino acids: CASSALGRGPHTDTQYF. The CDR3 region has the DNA TGTGCCAGCAGTGCCTTGGGGAGGGGTCCTCACACAGATACGCAGTATTTT.

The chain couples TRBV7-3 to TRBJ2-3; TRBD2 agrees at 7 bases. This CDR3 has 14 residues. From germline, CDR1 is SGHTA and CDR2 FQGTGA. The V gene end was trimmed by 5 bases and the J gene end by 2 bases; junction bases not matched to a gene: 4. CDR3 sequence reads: CASSASGLTDTQYF. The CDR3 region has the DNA TGTGCCAGCAGCGCTAGCGGCCTCACAGATACGCAGTATTTT.

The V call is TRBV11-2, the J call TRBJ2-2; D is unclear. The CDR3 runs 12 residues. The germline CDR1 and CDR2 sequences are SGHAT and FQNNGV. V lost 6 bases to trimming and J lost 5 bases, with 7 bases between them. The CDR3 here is CASRGVTGELFF. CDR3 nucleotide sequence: TGTGCCAGCAGAGGAGTGACCGGGGAGCTGTTTTTT.

The CDR3 sequence: CASSQVRAQQFF. The DNA for the CDR3 is TGCGCCAGCAGCCAAGTCAGGGCTCAGCAGTTCTTC. The V and J genes are TRBV4-1 and TRBJ2-1, with D possibly being TRBD1 (5 bases). The V gene's germline CDR1 is MGHRA and CDR2 YSYEKL. CDR3 length: 12 residues. Trimming left V 1 base short and J 11 bases short, with 9 bases between.

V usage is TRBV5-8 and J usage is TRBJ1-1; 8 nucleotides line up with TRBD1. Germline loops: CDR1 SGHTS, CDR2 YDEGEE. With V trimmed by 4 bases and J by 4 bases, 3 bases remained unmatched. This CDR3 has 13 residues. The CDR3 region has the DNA TGTGCCAGCAGCCGAACAGGGGGCACTGAAGCTTTCTTT. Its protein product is CASSRTGGTEAFF.

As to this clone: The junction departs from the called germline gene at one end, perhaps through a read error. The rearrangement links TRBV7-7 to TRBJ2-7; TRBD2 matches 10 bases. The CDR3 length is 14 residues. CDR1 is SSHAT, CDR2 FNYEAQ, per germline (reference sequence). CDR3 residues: CASSLSGRATEQYF. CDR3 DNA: TGTGCTAGCAGCTTAAGCGGGAGGGCCACCGAGCAGTACTTC.

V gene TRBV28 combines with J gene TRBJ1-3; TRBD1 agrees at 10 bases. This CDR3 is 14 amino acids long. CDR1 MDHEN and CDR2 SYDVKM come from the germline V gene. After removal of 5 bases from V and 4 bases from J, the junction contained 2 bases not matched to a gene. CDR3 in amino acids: CASSPGQGGNTIYF. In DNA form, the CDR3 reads TGTGCCAGCAGTCCGGGACAGGGGGGAAACACCATATATTTT.

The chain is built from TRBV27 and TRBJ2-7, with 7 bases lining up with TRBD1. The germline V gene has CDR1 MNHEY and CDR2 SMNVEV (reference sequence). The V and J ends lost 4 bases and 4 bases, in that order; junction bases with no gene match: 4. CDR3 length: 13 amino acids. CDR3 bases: TGTGCCAGCAGTTACAGACAGGGTTACGAGCAGTACTTC. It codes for CASSYRQGYEQYF.

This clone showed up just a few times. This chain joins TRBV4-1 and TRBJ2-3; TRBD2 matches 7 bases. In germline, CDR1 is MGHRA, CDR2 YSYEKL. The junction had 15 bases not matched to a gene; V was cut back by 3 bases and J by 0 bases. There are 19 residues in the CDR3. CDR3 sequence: CASSHPKPFSSGSTDTQYF. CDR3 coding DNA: TGCGCCAGCAGCCACCCAAAGCCCTTCTCTAGCGGTAGCACAGATACGCAGTATTTT.

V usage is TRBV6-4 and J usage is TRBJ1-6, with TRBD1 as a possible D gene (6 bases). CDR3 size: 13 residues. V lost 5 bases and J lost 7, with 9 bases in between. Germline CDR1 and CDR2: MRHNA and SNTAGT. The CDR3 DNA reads TGTGCCAGCAGTCGGACAGACAATTCACCCCTCCACTTT. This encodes CASSRTDNSPLHF.

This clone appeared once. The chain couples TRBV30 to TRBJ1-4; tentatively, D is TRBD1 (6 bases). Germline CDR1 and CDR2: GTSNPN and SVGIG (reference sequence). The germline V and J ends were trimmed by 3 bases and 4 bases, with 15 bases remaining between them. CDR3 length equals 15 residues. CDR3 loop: CAWSGTLSLNEKLFF. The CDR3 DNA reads TGTGCCTGGAGCGGGACACTTAGTCTTAATGAAAAACTGTTTTTT.

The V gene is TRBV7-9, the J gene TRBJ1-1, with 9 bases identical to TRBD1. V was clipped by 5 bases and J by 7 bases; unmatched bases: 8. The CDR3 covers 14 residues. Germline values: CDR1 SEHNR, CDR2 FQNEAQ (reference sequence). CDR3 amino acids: CASSQSGTGLEAFF. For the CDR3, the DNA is TGTGCCAGCAGCCAATCCGGGACAGGGCTTGAAGCTTTCTTT.

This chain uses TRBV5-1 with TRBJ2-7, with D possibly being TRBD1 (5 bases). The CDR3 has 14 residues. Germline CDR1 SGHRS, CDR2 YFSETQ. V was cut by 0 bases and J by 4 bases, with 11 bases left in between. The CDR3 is CASSLVPGNYEQYF. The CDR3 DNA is TGCGCCAGCAGCTTGGTTCCAGGGAATTACGAGCAGTACTTC.

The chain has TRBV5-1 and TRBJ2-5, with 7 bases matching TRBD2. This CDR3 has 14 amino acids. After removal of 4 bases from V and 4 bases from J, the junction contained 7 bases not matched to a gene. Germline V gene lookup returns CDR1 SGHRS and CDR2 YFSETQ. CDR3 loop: CASSLGGRGETQYF. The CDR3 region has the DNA TGCGCCAGCAGCCTCGGGGGGAGAGGAGAGACCCAGTACTTC. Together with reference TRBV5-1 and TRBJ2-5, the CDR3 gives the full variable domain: KAGVTQTPRYLIKTRGQQVTLSCSPISGHRSVSWYQQTPGQGLQFLFEYFSETQRNKGNFPGRFSGRQFSNSRSEMNVSTLELGDSALYLCASSLGGRGETQYFGPGTRLLVL.

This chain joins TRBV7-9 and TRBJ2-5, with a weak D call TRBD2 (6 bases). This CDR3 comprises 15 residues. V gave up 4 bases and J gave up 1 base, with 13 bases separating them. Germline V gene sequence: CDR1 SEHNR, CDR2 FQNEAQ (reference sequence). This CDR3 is CASSSDLGGQETQYF. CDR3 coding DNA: TGTGCCAGCAGCTCCGATCTCGGGGGCCAAGAGACCCAGTACTTC. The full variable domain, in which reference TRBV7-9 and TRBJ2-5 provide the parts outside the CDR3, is DTGVSQNPRHKITKRGQNVTFRCDPISEHNRLYWYRQTLGQGPEFLTYFQNEAQLEKSRLLSDRFSAERPKGSFSTLEIQRTEQGDSAMYLCASSSDLGGQETQYFGPGTRLLVL.

The CDR3 sequence is CASSVGGEQYF. Written as DNA, the CDR3 is TGTGCCAGCAGTGTAGGGGGCGAGCAGTACTTC. This sequence joins TRBV2 and TRBJ2-7; perhaps TRBD1 as D (6 bases). Germline V lookup: CDR1 SNHLY, CDR2 FYNNEI. The CDR3 has 11 residues. Trimming removed 4 bases at V and 6 bases at J, with 7 bases between.

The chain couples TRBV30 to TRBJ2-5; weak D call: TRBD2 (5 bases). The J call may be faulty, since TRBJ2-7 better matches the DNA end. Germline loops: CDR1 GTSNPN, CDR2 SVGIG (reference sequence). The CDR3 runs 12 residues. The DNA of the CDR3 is TGTGCCTGGACCGGGAATTCCTACGAGCAGTACTTC. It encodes CAWTGNSYEQYF.